These 24 T cell receptor beta chains originate from one sample sequenced in a study of CD8 T cells in Susac syndrome. A quantity of about 0.5 to 1 ug RNA underwent reverse transcription using random hexamers. Each CDR3 protein gets one entry after TCRdb re-called the immunoSEQ multiplex PCR reads with MiXCR. The data hold some 80,000 distinct CDR3 sequences, with 94% observed a single time. Sequencing used CD8+ T cells from PBMCs. Receptors were obtained from a human donor in good health.

This clonotype showed up just a few times. The chain employs TRBV6-5 and TRBJ2-5; the match to TRBD1 covers 8 bases. J lost 3 bases, V lost 4 bases, and 10 bases had no gene match. This CDR3 spans 16 amino acids. CDR1 MNHEY and CDR2 SVGAGI come from the germline V gene. The CDR3 DNA follows: TGTGCCAGCAGTTGGGGACCCAAGACAGGGGAAGAGACCCAGTACTTC. It specifies CASSWGPKTGEETQYF.

The chain combines TRBV7-9 with TRBJ1-5; 11 bases fit TRBD1. This CDR3 contains 15 residues. Germline CDR1 SEHNR, CDR2 FQNEAQ (reference sequence). V trimming: 5 bases; J trimming: 4 bases; junction bases outside the gene matches: 4. Here the CDR3 reads CASSRTGGSNQPQHF. The CDR3 bases are TGTGCCAGCAGCAGGACAGGGGGCTCTAATCAGCCCCAGCATTTT.

This chain uses TRBV25-1 with TRBJ1-2; maybe TRBD1 (5 bases). From germline, CDR1 is MGHDK and CDR2 SYGVNS. The CDR3 totals 14 residues. Trimming stripped 11 bases from V and 0 bases from J, with 16 bases between. CDR3 coding DNA: TGTGCCGCCTGGGGAGGGGCTTCTAACTATGGCTACACCTTC. Protein product: CAAWGGASNYGYTF.

CDR3 bases: TGTGCCAGCAGCGTAGATCACAATGAGCAGTTCTTC. As protein: CASSVDHNEQFF. This chain uses TRBV9 with TRBJ2-1; D gene ambiguous. Trimming took off 0 bases at V and 5 bases at J, with 3 bases between the two ends. This CDR3 contains 12 residues. The germline CDR1 and CDR2 sequences are SGDLS and YYNGEE.

In DNA form, the CDR3 reads TGCGCCAGCAGCTTGGTCACAGGGGCGAGCAACACCGGGGAGCTGTTTTTT. Its protein is CASSLVTGASNTGELFF. The chain is built from TRBV5-1 and TRBJ2-2, with TRBD1 matching 7 bases. Per the germline V gene, CDR1 is SGHRS and CDR2 is YFSETQ. The CDR3 consists of 17 residues. J gave up 2 bases and V 0 bases, and 7 bases lay outside the gene matches.

This chain joins TRBV19 and TRBJ2-1; the D gene is possibly TRBD2 (5 bases). Per germline, CDR1 LNHDA and CDR2 SQIVND (reference sequence). The CDR3 sequence is 11 residues long. Trimming left V 4 bases short and J 10 bases short, with 8 bases between. The DNA of the CDR3 is TGTGCCAGTAGTACGGGATGGGAGCAGTTCTTC. Translating it yields CASSTGWEQFF.

The rearrangement joins TRBV27 to TRBJ2-1; D remains ambiguous. The germline CDR1 and CDR2 sequences are MNHEY and SMNVEV (reference sequence). This CDR3 has 15 amino acids. V was cut by 5 bases and J by 0 bases, with 11 bases left in between. The CDR3: CASSTYQSSYNEQFF. Here the CDR3 DNA reads TGTGCCAGCAGTACATACCAGTCCTCCTACAATGAGCAGTTCTTC.

This chain uses TRBV5-4 with TRBJ2-1, with D possibly matching TRBD1 (6 bases). From germline, CDR1 is SGHNT and CDR2 YYREEE (reference sequence). The CDR3 is 13 amino acids. Deletions cut 6 bases from V and 9 bases from J, with 16 bases between. The CDR3 loop is CASTLSQGSEQFF. For the CDR3, the DNA is TGTGCCAGCACCCTTTCACAGGGAAGTGAGCAGTTCTTC. Looking up the rest from reference TRBV5-4 and TRBJ2-1 gives the full variable domain: ETGVTQSPTHLIKTRGQQVTLRCSSQSGHNTVSWYQQALGQGPQFIFQYYREEENGRGNFPPRFSGLQFPNYSSELNVNALELDDSALYLCASTLSQGSEQFFGPGTRLTVL.

V and J are TRBV5-4 and TRBJ2-6; TRBD1 might be the D (6 bases). Germline assignment: CDR1 SGHNT and CDR2 YYREEE (reference sequence). The CDR3 is 15 amino acids. V lost 4 bases and J lost 2, with 10 bases in between. The chain's CDR3 is CASSGAGAGANVLTF. The CDR3 DNA reads as TGTGCCAGCAGCGGGGCAGGGGCTGGGGCCAACGTCCTGACTTTC.

The V gene is TRBV7-9, the J gene TRBJ2-3, with 11 nucleotides matching TRBD2. Looked up from germline, CDR1 is SEHNR and CDR2 is FQNEAQ (reference sequence). V shed 4 bases, J shed 6 bases, and the junction held 9 bases outside the gene matches. The CDR3 contains 16 residues. The DNA of the CDR3 is TGTGCCAGCAGCTCCGAGCTAGCGGGAGGCGGGGATACGCAGTATTTT. Translated, it gives CASSSELAGGGDTQYF.

This clonotype was seen only a few times. The J gene is TRBJ2-7, the V gene TRBV18, with D unclear. This CDR3 has 14 amino acids. Deletions cut 2 bases from V and 2 bases from J, with 10 bases between. In germline, CDR1 is KGHSH, CDR2 LQKENI. Here the CDR3 DNA reads TGTGCCAGCTCACCAGACGACGATCCCTACGAGCAGTACGTC. Its protein is CASSPDDDPYEQYV.

V and J are TRBV15 and TRBJ1-2, with TRBD1 as a possible D gene (5 bases). Trimming left V 3 bases short and J 4 bases short, with 18 bases between. The CDR3 loop spans 16 amino acids. CDR1 is LNHNV and CDR2 is YYDKDF in the germline V gene (reference sequence). The CDR3 region has the DNA TGTGCCACCAGCAGGCCCCCTGGCCCAGGGATCTATGGCTACACCTTC. Amino acids: CATSRPPGPGIYGYTF.

This sequence joins TRBV4-3 and TRBJ2-5, with D unresolved. In germline, CDR1 is LGHNA, CDR2 YSLEER. CDR3 size: 13 residues. V was shortened by 0 bases and J by 4 bases, with 6 bases between the two germline ends. CDR3 sequence reads: CASSQDFTETQYF. The CDR3 bases are TGCGCCAGCAGCCAAGATTTCACAGAGACCCAGTACTTC.

This clonotype was seen just once. The V and J genes are TRBV27 and TRBJ1-2; a possible D gene is TRBD1 (6 bases). From germline, CDR1 is MNHEY and CDR2 SMNVEV (reference sequence). The CDR3 extends over 15 amino acids. V lost 5 bases, J lost 2 bases, and 15 bases lay in between. CDR3 amino acids: CASSLIQGGNYGYTF. In DNA form, the CDR3 reads TGTGCCAGCAGTCTTATACAGGGAGGAAACTATGGCTACACCTTC.

This clonotype was picked up one time. The chain links TRBV4-1 to TRBJ2-7; D perhaps matches TRBD2 (6 bases). The CDR3 length is 13 residues. Germline V gene lookup returns CDR1 MGHRA and CDR2 YSYEKL. Trimming removed 1 base at V and 6 bases at J, with 10 bases between. CDR3 residues: CASSQAEGTEQYF. The CDR3 DNA reads as TGCGCCAGCAGCCAAGCGGAGGGTACCGAGCAGTACTTC.

The table lists this clonotype with a count of one. The CDR3 loop is CASRLTGEDGYTF. The CDR3 coding sequence is TGTGCCAGCAGGTTGACAGGGGAAGATGGCTACACCTTC. The J gene is TRBJ1-2, the V gene TRBV28; 8 nucleotides line up with TRBD1. CDR3 size: 13 residues. Germline CDR1 and CDR2: MDHEN and SYDVKM. Trimming removed 6 bases from V and 6 bases from J; junction bases left unmatched: 6.

This chain links TRBV19 with TRBJ2-1; perhaps TRBD2 as D (5 bases). There are 19 residues in the CDR3. Trimming removed 4 bases at V and 0 bases at J, with 22 bases between. Germline CDR1 and CDR2: LNHDA and SQIVND (reference sequence). CDR3: CASSTNPEGSLSSYNEQFF. As DNA, the CDR3 is TGTGCCAGTAGTACAAATCCCGAAGGGAGTTTGAGCTCCTACAATGAGCAGTTCTTC.

This clonotype came up a few times. This chain uses TRBV20-1 with TRBJ1-1, with D maybe TRBD1 (5 bases). The CDR3 is made up of 15 amino acids. Germline V gene lookup returns CDR1 DFQATT and CDR2 SNEGSKA (reference sequence). The V end lost 3 bases, the J end lost 0 bases, and 14 bases lay between the germline ends. The CDR3 nucleotides read TGCAGTGCTAGCCGGGACGGGACCGTGAACACTGAAGCTTTCTTT. Its protein is CSASRDGTVNTEAFF.

In this sample, this clonotype turned up once. V and J are TRBV27 and TRBJ2-7, with 8 bases lining up with TRBD1. CDR3 size: 13 residues. V was clipped by 5 bases and J by 6 bases; unmatched bases: 6. CDR1 and CDR2 (germline): MNHEY, SMNVEV (reference sequence). CDR3 amino acids: CASSIYTGGEQYF. The CDR3, as DNA: TGTGCCAGCAGTATATATACAGGGGGCGAGCAGTACTTC.

This clonotype was seen only once. CDR3 in DNA: TGTGCCAGCAGCTTAAACTACTATAGGACAGCGAGCTCCTACAATGAGCAGTTCTTC. Its protein is CASSLNYYRTASSYNEQFF. This chain connects TRBV7-9 to TRBJ2-1, with D maybe TRBD1 (6 bases). Trimming stripped 2 bases from V and 0 bases from J, with 20 bases between. The germline gives CDR1 SEHNR, CDR2 FQNEAQ (reference sequence). This CDR3 is 19 amino acids long.

The chain has TRBV6-6 and TRBJ1-1; D is unclear. Trimming removed 8 bases at V and 0 bases at J, with 10 bases between. The CDR3 sequence is 13 residues long. Germline V gene lookup returns CDR1 MNHNY and CDR2 SVGAGI (reference sequence). Here the CDR3 reads CASRGGMNTEAFF. As DNA, the CDR3 is TGTGCCAGCCGCGGCGGAATGAACACTGAAGCTTTCTTT.

The chain combines TRBV7-9 with TRBJ1-1; 7 bases are shared with TRBD1. Per the germline V gene, CDR1 is SEHNR and CDR2 is FQNEAQ (reference sequence). Trimming removed 2 bases from V and 6 bases from J; junction bases left unmatched: 3. CDR3 length: 13 residues. The DNA of the CDR3 is TGTGCCAGCAGCTTACAAGGGGGCTCTGAAGCTTTCTTT. This encodes CASSLQGGSEAFF. Using reference TRBV7-9 and TRBJ1-1 for the parts outside the CDR3, the full variable domain is DTGVSQNPRHKITKRGQNVTFRCDPISEHNRLYWYRQTLGQGPEFLTYFQNEAQLEKSRLLSDRFSAERPKGSFSTLEIQRTEQGDSAMYLCASSLQGGSEAFFGQGTRLTVV.

The chain carries TRBV6-1 and TRBJ2-5; 9 bases line up with TRBD2. Trimming at V came to 5 bases and at J to 5 bases, leaving 9 bases not matched to a gene. This CDR3 is 15 amino acids long. In germline, CDR1 is MNHNS, CDR2 SASEGT. The CDR3 loop is CASSRSGGPLETQYF. The CDR3 DNA reads TGTGCCAGCAGTAGAAGCGGGGGGCCCTTGGAGACCCAGTACTTC.

This chain links TRBV4-1 with TRBJ1-1; D may be TRBD1 (5 bases). With 2 bases removed from V and 3 bases from J, the gap between germline ends came to 13 bases. CDR1 and CDR2 (germline): MGHRA, YSYEKL. The CDR3 is 15 amino acids. The CDR3 reads CASSQLGVGDTEAFF. CDR3 nucleotides: TGCGCCAGCAGCCAACTAGGGGTTGGGGACACTGAAGCTTTCTTT.